This record covers a single T cell receptor (beta chain). The data are from a study of control samples from healthy donors and cancer patients. V was pared by 3 bases and J by 0 bases, with 7 bases between. The CDR3 loop spans 13 amino acids. The V gene's germline CDR1 is SQVTM and CDR2 ANQGSEA. Sequenced by immunoSEQ multiplex PCR; TCRdb stores in-frame clones only, minus some. The table lists some 120,000 clones, more than 85% of them singletons. The sequencing input was blood. V is TRBV29-1 and J is TRBJ2-3; D is ambiguous. The source is a man aged 18 to 35 in good health. CDR3 sequence: CSVDSESTDTQYF. CDR3 sequence (DNA): TGCAGCGTTGATTCCGAGAGCACAGATACGCAGTATTTT.